This T cell receptor beta chain was profiled in a study of blood T cell repertoires in COVID-19. Germline loops: CDR1 SQVTM, CDR2 ANQGSEA. The junction had 5 bases not matched to a gene; V was cut back by 6 bases and J by 4 bases. The CDR3 spans 12 residues. Sequencing was performed with immunoSEQ multiplex PCR; in TCRdb, only in-frame clones are kept and a portion is missing. The repertoire consists of nearly 250,000 clones, with 90% occurring once and the leading ten covering 0.85% to 0.9%. The chain combines TRBV29-1 with TRBJ1-2; 7 nucleotides agree with TRBD1. The material sequenced was PBMCs or T cells enriched from blood (not recorded which). The clonotype was recovered from a man aged 45-65 years who had been exposed to COVID-19. The CDR3 is CSVGTDPYGYTF. CDR3 sequence (DNA): TGCAGCGTGGGGACAGACCCCTATGGCTACACCTTC. The variable domain in full, with the rest retrieved from reference TRBV29-1 and TRBJ1-2, is SAVISQKPSRDICQRGTSLTIQCQVDSQVTMMFWYRQQPGQSLTLIATANQGSEATYESGFVIDKFPISRPNLTFSTLTVSNMSPEDSSIYLCSVGTDPYGYTFGSGTRLTVV.